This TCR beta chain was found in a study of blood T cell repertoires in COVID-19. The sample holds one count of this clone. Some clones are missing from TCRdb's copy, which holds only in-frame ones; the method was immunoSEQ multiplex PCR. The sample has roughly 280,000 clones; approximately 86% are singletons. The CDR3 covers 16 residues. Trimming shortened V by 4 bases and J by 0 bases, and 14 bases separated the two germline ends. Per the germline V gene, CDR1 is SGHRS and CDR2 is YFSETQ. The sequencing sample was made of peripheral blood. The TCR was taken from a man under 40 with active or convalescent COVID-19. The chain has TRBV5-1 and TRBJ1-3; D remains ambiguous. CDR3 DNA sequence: TGCGCCAGCAGCCCCCGCGGCAGCGCCTCTGGAAACACCATATATTTT. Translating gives CASSPRGSASGNTIYF.